Sample share makes the clone carrying this T cell receptor beta chain medium-sized (0.01 to 0.1%). These data belong to a study of sequential checkpoint blockade in melanoma. The J segment lost 7 bases and the V segment lost 0 bases, leaving 5 bases of the junction unmatched. Per the germline V gene, CDR1 is SGHNT and CDR2 is YENEEA. This CDR3 spans 16 amino acids. Libraries were prepared by immunoSEQ multiplex PCR; TCRdb keeps only in-frame clonotypes and omits some of them. The sample shows approximately 2,300 clones, 20% to 25% of them seen only once. Specified treatment: randomized to nivolumab then ipilimumab (arm A) or the reverse (arm B).

The source of this sequence is a human donor with melanoma. This chain joins TRBV11-3 and TRBJ2-7; the match to TRBD2 covers 14 bases. Specimen: tumor tissue (inferred from file names), collected from a patient given nivolumab and ipilimumab in sequence. In nucleotides, the CDR3 is TGTGCCAGCAGCTTAGACGGACTAGCGGGAGGTATGGAGCAGTACTTC. It yields the protein CASSLDGLAGGMEQYF.